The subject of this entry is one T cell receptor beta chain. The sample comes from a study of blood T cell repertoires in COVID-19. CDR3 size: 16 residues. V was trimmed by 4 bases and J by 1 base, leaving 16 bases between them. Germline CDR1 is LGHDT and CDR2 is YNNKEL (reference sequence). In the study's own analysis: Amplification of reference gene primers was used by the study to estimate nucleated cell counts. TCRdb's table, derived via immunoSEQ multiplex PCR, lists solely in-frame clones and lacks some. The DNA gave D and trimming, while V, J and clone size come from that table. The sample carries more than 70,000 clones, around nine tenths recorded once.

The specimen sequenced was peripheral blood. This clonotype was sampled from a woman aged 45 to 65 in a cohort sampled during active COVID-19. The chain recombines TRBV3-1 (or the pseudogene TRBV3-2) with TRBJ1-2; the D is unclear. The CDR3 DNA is TGTGCCAGCAGCCGCGGCGATCGGCAGTTTAACTATGGCTACACCTTC. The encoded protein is CASSRGDRQFNYGYTF.